This is a list of T cell receptor beta chains from one sample in a study of response to subunit inactivated influenza vaccine. TCRdb re-called the RT-PCR reads with MiXCR, one entry per CDR3 protein. The sample has around 850,000 distinct CDR3 sequences, approximately 17% seen once. The starting material was PBMCs from blood, obtained 5 days after vaccination. The receptors were gathered from a middle-aged man who received an inactivated influenza vaccine. Both conserved end residues are part of each CDR3.

J | V | CDR3
TRBJ2-7 | TRBV5-1 | CASSLVPSGGPTYEQYF
TRBJ1-2 | TRBV7-2 | CASSLVGRVGGYTF
TRBJ1-2 | TRBV4-1 | CASSQVGGSQGYTF
TRBJ2-5 | TRBV20-1 | CSALHLGGLARGRETQYF
TRBJ2-5 | TRBV7-2 | CASSLFPGVQETQYF
TRBJ1-3 | TRBV7-2 | CASSGTAGGNTIYF
TRBJ2-1 | TRBV18 | CASSPPLDYNEQFF
TRBJ1-2 | TRBV20-1 | CSVPGMGGYTF
TRBJ1-2 | TRBV29-1 | CSVDSWAGVKANYGYTF
TRBJ2-2 | TRBV10-3 | CAISSSGSTGELFF
TRBJ1-2 | TRBV5-1 | CASSSIQGDGGYTF
TRBJ1-1 | TRBV5-1 | CASSPRTGGPMNTEAFF
TRBJ2-5 | TRBV6-5 | CASSYDERGKETQYF
TRBJ2-2 | TRBV12-3/TRBV12-4 | CASSQGGPNTGELFF
TRBJ1-5 | TRBV20-1 | CSASGTGGFQPQHF
TRBJ2-1 | TRBV5-1 | CASSLAGTGTYNEQFF
TRBJ1-4 | TRBV6-5 | CASSHRGYNEKLFF
TRBJ1-2 | TRBV29-1 | CSVVGSPPGGYTF
TRBJ2-1 | TRBV7-2 | CASSEVTRAGGEQFF
TRBJ1-1 | TRBV10-3 | CAISEGQEVTEAFF
TRBJ1-2 | TRBV3-1 | CASSPPPGTGAGYTF
TRBJ1-1 | TRBV20-1 | CSAVDRQYEAFF
TRBJ1-5 | TRBV30 | CAWTRQGGNQPQHF
TRBJ1-1 | TRBV12-3/TRBV12-4 | CASSLPPTGEAFF
TRBJ1-2 | TRBV7-2 | CASSLEAITNYGYTF
TRBJ2-1 | TRBV7-6 | CASSQSGVSSYNEQFF
TRBJ1-1 | TRBV5-1 | CASSLVGTENTEAFF
TRBJ1-2 | TRBV7-9 | CASSFGAWPDGYTF
TRBJ2-2 | TRBV29-1 | CSVRQTVAGELFF
TRBJ2-1 | TRBV20-1 | CSARWGGAYNEQFF
TRBJ1-5 | TRBV18 | CASSVLPPGDQPQHF
TRBJ1-6 | TRBV20-1 | CSARDSGGNSPLHF
TRBJ2-1 | TRBV24-1 | CATSDILAGDNEQFF
TRBJ2-1 | TRBV6-2/TRBV6-3 | CASSYSSGTLYNEQFF
TRBJ2-7 | TRBV12-3/TRBV12-4 | CASSLRQGAREQYF
TRBJ1-1 | TRBV6-6 | CASSFRGAPEAFF
TRBJ1-6 | TRBV3-1 | CASSQDLPGFNSPLHF
TRBJ2-1 | TRBV5-6 | CASCWGPLNEQFF
TRBJ1-3 | TRBV20-1 | CSALSDRRSTIYF